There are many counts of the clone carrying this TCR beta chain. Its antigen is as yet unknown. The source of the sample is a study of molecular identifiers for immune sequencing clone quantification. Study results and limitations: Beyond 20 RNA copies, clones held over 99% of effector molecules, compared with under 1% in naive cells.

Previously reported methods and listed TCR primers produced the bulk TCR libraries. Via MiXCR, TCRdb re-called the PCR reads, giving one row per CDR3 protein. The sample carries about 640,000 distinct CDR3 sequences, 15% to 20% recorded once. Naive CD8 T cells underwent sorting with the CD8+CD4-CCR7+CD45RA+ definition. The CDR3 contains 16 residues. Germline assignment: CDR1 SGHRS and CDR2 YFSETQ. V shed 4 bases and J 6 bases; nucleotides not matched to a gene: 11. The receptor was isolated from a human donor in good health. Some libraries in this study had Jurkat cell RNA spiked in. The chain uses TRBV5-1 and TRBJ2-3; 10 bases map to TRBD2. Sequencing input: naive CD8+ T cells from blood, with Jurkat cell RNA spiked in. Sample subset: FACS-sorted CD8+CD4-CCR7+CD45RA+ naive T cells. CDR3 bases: TGCGCCAGCAGCCAAGCCCTAGCGGGAGCGGCGGATACGCAGTATTTT. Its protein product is CASSQALAGAADTQYF.